These 7 T cell receptor beta chains came from one sample sequenced in a study of cytomegalovirus exposure and HLA in healthy donors. The PCR made use of 60 Vbeta and 13 Jbeta primers. Using immunoSEQ multiplex PCR, the repertoire was profiled, and TCRdb retains in-frame clones only, with some absent. The sample includes about 260,000 clones, 70% to 90% seen only once; the top ten take 1.5% to 2.5%. Sequencing input: PBMCs. The receptors derive from a woman aged 40 to 50 in good health and CMV-seropositive.

This clone was observed once. The CDR3: CASSPGGGQSYEQYF. CDR3 nucleotides: TGTGCCAGCAGCCCCGGGGGAGGGCAGTCCTACGAGCAGTACTTC. V usage is TRBV7-3 and J usage is TRBJ2-7; TRBD2 matches 7 bases. This CDR3 has 15 residues. With V trimmed by 5 bases and J by 1 base, 8 bases remained unmatched. Germline loops: CDR1 SGHTA, CDR2 FQGTGA.

The chain uses TRBV19 and TRBJ2-1; the D gene is possibly TRBD2 (6 bases). This CDR3 spans 15 amino acids. Germline V gene lookup returns CDR1 LNHDA and CDR2 SQIVND (reference sequence). Trimming took 3 bases from V and 7 from J, leaving 16 bases between them. CDR3 nucleotides: TGTGCCAGTAGTATGGAGGGGTCATTAATGAATGAGCAGTTCTTC. Translation gives CASSMEGSLMNEQFF. The full variable domain, with the rest looked up from reference TRBV19 and TRBJ2-1, is DGGITQSPKYLFRKEGQNVTLSCEQNLNHDAMYWYRQDPGQGLRLIYYSQIVNDFQKGDIAEGYSVSREKKESFPLTVTSAQKNPTAFYLCASSMEGSLMNEQFFGPGTRLTVL.

J is TRBJ2-3 and V is TRBV12-5; 7 nucleotides match TRBD1. The germline V gene encodes CDR1 LGHNT and CDR2 FRNRAP. The CDR3 has 17 amino acids. V lost 0 bases, J lost 0 bases, and 6 bases stayed unmatched. The CDR3 region has the DNA TGTGCTAGTGGTTTGGTAGGGACAGCCTCTAGCACAGATACGCAGTATTTT. It codes for CASGLVGTASSTDTQYF.

A single count supports this clone. The rearrangement joins TRBV5-6 to TRBJ2-5; the D gene is possibly TRBD1 (6 bases). The V gene's germline CDR1 is SGHDT and CDR2 YYEEEE. The CDR3 contains 16 residues. V lost 4 bases, J lost 3 bases, and 19 bases lay in between. This CDR3 is CASSLPWTATKETQYF. For the CDR3, the DNA is TGTGCCAGCAGCCTTCCTTGGACAGCGACCAAAGAGACCCAGTACTTC.

This clone was counted once. This chain joins TRBV6-5 and TRBJ2-1; 9 bases map to TRBD1. Germline assignment: CDR1 MNHEY and CDR2 SVGAGI. CDR3 length equals 14 residues. The V and J ends lost 2 bases and 4 bases, in that order; junction bases with no gene match: 0. The CDR3 DNA sequence: TGTGCCAGCAGTTACGGGACAGGGTACAATGAGCAGTTCTTC. It translates to CASSYGTGYNEQFF.

CDR3 region: CATGSSHEQYF. The CDR3 nucleotides are TGTGCCACCGGTAGTTCCCACGAGCAGTACTTC. This sequence joins TRBV15 and TRBJ2-7; unclear D gene. Trimming stripped 8 bases from V and 5 bases from J, with 10 bases between. Germline V gene sequence: CDR1 LNHNV, CDR2 YYDKDF (reference sequence). There are 11 residues in the CDR3.

The V call is TRBV10-3, the J call TRBJ2-7; D is unresolved. The germline V and J ends were trimmed by 6 bases and 5 bases, with 8 bases remaining between them. In germline, CDR1 is ENHRY, CDR2 SYGVKD. The CDR3 totals 11 residues. The CDR3 region has the DNA TGTGCCATCAGGACACGGAACGAGCAGTACTTC. It yields the protein CAIRTRNEQYF.